This TCR beta chain was identified in a study of blood T cell repertoires in COVID-19. The assay was immunoSEQ multiplex PCR, and TCRdb's table has in-frame clones only and misses some. The sample holds roughly 350,000 clones, around 87% seen once. The germline V gene encodes CDR1 SGHDT and CDR2 YYEEEE. The V end was cut by 2 bases, the J end by 8 bases, with 13 bases between. The CDR3 is made up of 13 amino acids. This chain joins TRBV5-6 and TRBJ1-1, with D possibly being TRBD1 (5 bases). Material: peripheral blood. This receptor was obtained from a woman in her forties or fifties with active or convalescent COVID-19. The chain's CDR3 is CASSFQGGWEAFF. The CDR3, as DNA: TGTGCCAGCAGCTTTCAGGGAGGCTGGGAAGCTTTCTTT.